A single sample gave rise to the 9 T cell receptor beta chains below, sequenced in a study of Ad26.COV2.S vaccination and SARS-CoV-2 variants (dated by TCRdb to the early 2020s). Library preparation used the immunoSEQ multiplex PCR assay. The immuneACCESS repertoire file appears here via TCRdb, limited to in-frame rearrangements. These files lack a portion of the clones; in checked studies, under half of the deficit traces to unresolved V genes, and the cause of the others is not known. Recorded for this sample are approximately 300,000 clones; around 84% of them occurred a single time. The biggest ten clones account for less than 2% of the sample. Explained via the paper, the treatment or condition label denotes: some 20 received Ad26.COV2.S at low or high dose, single or two shots; a few received placebo; per-sample allocation not given. Repertoires of vaccine and placebo recipients were sequenced from samples taken on day 63 after the first injection.

The sequencing used peripheral blood, collected in a trial of Ad26.COV2.S vaccine versus placebo. The source is a person aged 18-60 years who received the Ad26.COV2.S COVID-19 vaccine or a placebo.

Turning to this clone: The sample holds other DNA sequences that translate to the same CDR3. The V and J genes are TRBV30 and TRBJ1-2; D is unclear. CDR1 is GTSNPN, CDR2 SVGIG, per germline (reference sequence). V lost 0 bases and J 4 bases, leaving 9 bases between the germline ends. The CDR3 is 13 amino acids. The CDR3 sequence is CAWSVGDFYGYTF. The CDR3 bases are TGTGCCTGGAGTGTTGGAGATTTCTATGGCTACACCTTC.

On this clone itself: One junction end disagrees with the germline gene, perhaps due to a read error. The chain uses TRBV7-7 and TRBJ2-7; weak D call: TRBD1 (5 bases). Germline values: CDR1 SSHAT, CDR2 FNYEAQ (reference sequence). The CDR3 spans 13 residues. The CDR3, as DNA: TGTGCTAGCAGCCCCGAGGTAGGGGTCGAGCAGTACTTC. Encoded protein: CASSPEVGVEQYF.

J is TRBJ2-5 and V is TRBV2; 11 bases match TRBD2. Germline CDR1 is SNHLY and CDR2 is FYNNEI. J gave up 4 bases and V 8 bases, and 6 bases lay outside the gene matches. The CDR3 has 14 amino acids. This CDR3 reads CASREGTSGETQYF. In DNA, the CDR3 is TGTGCCAGCCGGGAAGGGACTAGCGGAGAGACCCAGTACTTC.

The chain uses TRBV18 and TRBJ1-1, with D possibly TRBD1 on 6 matching bases. The germline gives CDR1 KGHSH, CDR2 LQKENI. The CDR3 is 14 amino acids. Trimming took 6 bases from V and 3 from J, leaving 14 bases between them. CDR3 residues: CASSQGGGYTEAFF. CDR3 DNA sequence: TGTGCCAGCTCGCAAGGGGGGGGGTACACTGAAGCTTTCTTT.

V and J are TRBV3-1 (or the pseudogene TRBV3-2) and TRBJ2-3; the D call may be TRBD1 or TRBD2 (7 bases each). This CDR3 region has 17 residues. Germline V gene lookup returns CDR1 LGHDT and CDR2 YNNKEL (reference sequence). Trimming took 0 bases from V and 2 from J, leaving 15 bases between them. The CDR3 reads CASSQDGRGGPTDTQYF. The CDR3 bases are TGTGCCAGCAGCCAAGACGGCAGGGGGGGACCCACAGATACGCAGTATTTT.

The rearrangement links TRBV6-6 to TRBJ2-7, with 7 bases lining up with TRBD1. Germline CDR1 and CDR2: MNHNY and SVGAGI (reference sequence). CDR3 size: 15 residues. Trimming took 2 bases from V and 3 from J; bases not matched to a gene: 7. For the CDR3, the DNA is TGTGCCAGCAGTTACCTAACAGGGGAAGACTACGAGCAGTACTTC. Amino acids: CASSYLTGEDYEQYF.

The chain has TRBV19 and TRBJ1-2; tentatively, D is TRBD1 (5 bases). Trimming cost V 4 bases and J 3 bases, with 12 bases left between them. Germline CDR1 LNHDA, CDR2 SQIVND (reference sequence). The CDR3 spans 14 residues. The CDR3 coding sequence is TGTGCCAGTAGTACCCAGGGTGCGCACTATGGCTACACCTTC. It translates to CASSTQGAHYGYTF.

This rearrangement joins TRBV10-2 to TRBJ1-2; D may be TRBD1 (5 bases). The V gene lost 6 bases and the J gene lost 2 bases, with 19 bases spanning the gap. The CDR3 has 16 amino acids. Germline V gives CDR1 WSHSY, CDR2 SAAADI. In DNA, the CDR3 is TGCGCCAGCAGCCCCGACCTACAGAGGACAAACTATGGCTACACCTTC. Amino acid sequence: CASSPDLQRTNYGYTF.

V usage is TRBV6-1 and J usage is TRBJ1-2; the match to TRBD1 covers 7 bases. The junction had 3 bases not matched to a gene; V was cut back by 2 bases and J by 6 bases. Germline V lookup: CDR1 MNHNS, CDR2 SASEGT. This CDR3 is 13 amino acids long. Written as DNA, the CDR3 is TGTGCCAGCAGTGAAAGCAGGGGGGATGGCTACACCTTC. Encoded protein: CASSESRGDGYTF.